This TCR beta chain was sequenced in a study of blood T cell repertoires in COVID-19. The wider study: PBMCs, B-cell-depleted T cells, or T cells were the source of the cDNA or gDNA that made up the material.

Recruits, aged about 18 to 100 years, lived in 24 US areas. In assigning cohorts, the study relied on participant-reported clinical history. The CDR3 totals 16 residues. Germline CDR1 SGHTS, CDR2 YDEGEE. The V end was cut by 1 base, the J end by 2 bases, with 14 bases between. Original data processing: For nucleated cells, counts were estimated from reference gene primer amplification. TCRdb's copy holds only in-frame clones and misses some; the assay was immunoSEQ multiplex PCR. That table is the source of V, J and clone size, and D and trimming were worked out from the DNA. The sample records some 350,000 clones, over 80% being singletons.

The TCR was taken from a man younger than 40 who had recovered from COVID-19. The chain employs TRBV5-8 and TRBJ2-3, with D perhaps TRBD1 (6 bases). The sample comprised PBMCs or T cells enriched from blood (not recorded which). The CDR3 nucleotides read TGTGCCAGCAGCTTGCCGGGACATACGAACACAGATACGCAGTATTTT. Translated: CASSLPGHTNTDTQYF.